The clone carrying this TCR beta chain occurred many times. Its antigen remains unknown. V was cut by 5 bases and J by 0 bases, with 8 bases left in between. CDR3 length equals 12 residues. The germline V gene has CDR1 GTSNPN and CDR2 SVGIG (reference sequence). Exclusion of a patient resulted from uncontrolled infection, other autoimmune disease, pregnancy or lactation. This sample stems from a study of T cells in Graves' hyperthyroidism and ophthalmopathy. Study findings and constraints: In the blood, most expanded thyroid clonotypes above 0.001 appeared as well.

Regions amplified from RNA transcripts were the TCR beta CDR3 regions. RT-PCR in the first round (using the HTBI primer set) targeted the TCR CDR3. MiXCR, applied by TCRdb to the multiplex PCR reads, yields one record per CDR3 protein. Altogether roughly 100,000 distinct CDR3 sequences are present, 40% to 50% being singletons, with the ten largest covering 26%. The chain uses TRBV30 and TRBJ2-7; perhaps TRBD1 as D (5 bases). Material for sequencing was blood. The receptor comes from a man in his forties with Graves' hyperthyroidism. CDR3 sequence: CAWGAVSYEQYF. DNA for the CDR3: TGTGCCTGGGGGGCAGTCTCCTACGAGCAGTACTTC.